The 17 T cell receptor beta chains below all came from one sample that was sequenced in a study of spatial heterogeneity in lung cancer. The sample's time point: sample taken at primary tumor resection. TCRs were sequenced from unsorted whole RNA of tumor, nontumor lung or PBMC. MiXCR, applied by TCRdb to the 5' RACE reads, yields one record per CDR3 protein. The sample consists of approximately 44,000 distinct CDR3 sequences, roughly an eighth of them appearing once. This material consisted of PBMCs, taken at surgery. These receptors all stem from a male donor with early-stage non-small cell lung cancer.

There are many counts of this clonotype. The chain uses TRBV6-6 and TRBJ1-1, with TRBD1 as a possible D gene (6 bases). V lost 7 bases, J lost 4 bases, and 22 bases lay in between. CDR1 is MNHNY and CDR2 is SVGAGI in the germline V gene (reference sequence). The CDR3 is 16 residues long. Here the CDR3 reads CASIGGHTQGGTEAFF. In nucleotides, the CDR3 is TGTGCCAGCATAGGGGGACACACCCAAGGAGGCACTGAAGCTTTCTTT.

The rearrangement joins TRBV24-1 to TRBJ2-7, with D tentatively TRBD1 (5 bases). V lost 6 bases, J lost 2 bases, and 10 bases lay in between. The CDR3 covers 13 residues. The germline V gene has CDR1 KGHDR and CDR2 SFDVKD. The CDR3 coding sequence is TGTGCCACCAGTCCTCAGGGTACCTACGAGCAGTACTTC. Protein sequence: CATSPQGTYEQYF.

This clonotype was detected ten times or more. CDR3: CASSLQAGRGTDTQYF. CDR3 coding DNA: TGTGCCAGCAGCTTACAAGCGGGGCGGGGCACAGATACGCAGTATTTT. J is TRBJ2-3 and V is TRBV7-2; TRBD2 aligns across 7 bases. V lost 2 bases, J lost 1 base, and 6 bases stayed unmatched. CDR1 is SGHTA and CDR2 is FQGNSA in the germline V gene. The CDR3 runs 16 residues.

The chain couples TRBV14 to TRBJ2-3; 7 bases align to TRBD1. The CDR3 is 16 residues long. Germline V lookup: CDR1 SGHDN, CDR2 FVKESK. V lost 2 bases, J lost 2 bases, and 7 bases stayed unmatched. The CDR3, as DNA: TGTGCCAGCAGCCAATGGACAGGTGGGGACACAGATACGCAGTATTTT. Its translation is CASSQWTGGDTDTQYF.

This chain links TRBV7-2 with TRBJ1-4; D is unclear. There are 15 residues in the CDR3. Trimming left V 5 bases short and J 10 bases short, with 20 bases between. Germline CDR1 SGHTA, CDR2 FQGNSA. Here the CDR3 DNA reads TGTGCCAGCAGCCCGACCTGGAGGAACGACGGAAAACTGTTTTTT. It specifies CASSPTWRNDGKLFF.

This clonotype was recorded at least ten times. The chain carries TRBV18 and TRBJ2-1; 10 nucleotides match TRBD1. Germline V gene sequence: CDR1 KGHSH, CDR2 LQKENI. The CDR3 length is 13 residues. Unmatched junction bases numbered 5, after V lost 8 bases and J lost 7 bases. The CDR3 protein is CASVGQGTNEQFF. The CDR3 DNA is TGTGCCAGCGTGGGACAGGGGACTAATGAGCAGTTCTTC.

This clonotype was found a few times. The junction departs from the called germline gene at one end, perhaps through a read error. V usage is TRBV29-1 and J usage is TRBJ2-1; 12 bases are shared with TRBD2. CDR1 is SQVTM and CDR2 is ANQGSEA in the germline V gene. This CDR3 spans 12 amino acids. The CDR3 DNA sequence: TGCAGCGTTGGGGCTAGCGGGAGGGAGCGGTTCTTC. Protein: CSVGASGRERFF.

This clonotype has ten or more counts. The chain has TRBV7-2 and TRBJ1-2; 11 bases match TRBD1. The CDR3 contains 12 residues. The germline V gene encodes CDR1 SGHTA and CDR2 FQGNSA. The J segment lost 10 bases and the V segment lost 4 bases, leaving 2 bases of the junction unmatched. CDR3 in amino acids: CASSWTGGDYTF. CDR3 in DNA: TGTGCCAGCAGCTGGACAGGGGGCGACTACACCTTC.

The CDR3 region has the DNA TGTGCCAGCAGCCGGACCGGCGGGATTCGCACAGATACGCAGTATTTT. Translating it yields CASSRTGGIRTDTQYF. The chain combines TRBV14 with TRBJ2-3; TRBD2 is a possible D gene (6 bases). CDR3 length equals 16 residues. The V gene lost 4 bases and the J gene lost 1 base, with 15 bases spanning the gap. Germline CDR1 and CDR2: SGHDN and FVKESK.

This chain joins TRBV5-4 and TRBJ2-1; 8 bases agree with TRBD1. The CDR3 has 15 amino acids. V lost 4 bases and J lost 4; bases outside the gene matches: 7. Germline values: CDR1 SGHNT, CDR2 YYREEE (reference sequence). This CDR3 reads CASSPGQGAYNEQFF. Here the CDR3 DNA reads TGTGCCAGCAGCCCCGGACAGGGAGCGTACAATGAGCAGTTCTTC. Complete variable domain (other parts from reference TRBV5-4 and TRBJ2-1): ETGVTQSPTHLIKTRGQQVTLRCSSQSGHNTVSWYQQALGQGPQFIFQYYREEENGRGNFPPRFSGLQFPNYSSELNVNALELDDSALYLCASSPGQGAYNEQFFGPGTRLTVL.

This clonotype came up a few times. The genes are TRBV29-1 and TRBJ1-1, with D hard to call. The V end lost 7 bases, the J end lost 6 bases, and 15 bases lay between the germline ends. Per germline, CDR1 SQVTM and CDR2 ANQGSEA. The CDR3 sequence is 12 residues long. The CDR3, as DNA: TGCAGCGACATTACTAAGCGAGCTGAAGCTTTCTTT. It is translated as CSDITKRAEAFF.

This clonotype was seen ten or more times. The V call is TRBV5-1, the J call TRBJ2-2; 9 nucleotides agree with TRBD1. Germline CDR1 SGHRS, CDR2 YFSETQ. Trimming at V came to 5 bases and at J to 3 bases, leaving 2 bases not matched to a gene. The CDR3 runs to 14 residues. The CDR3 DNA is TGCGCCAGCAGTCGGACAGGGGACACCGGGGAGCTGTTTTTT. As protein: CASSRTGDTGELFF.

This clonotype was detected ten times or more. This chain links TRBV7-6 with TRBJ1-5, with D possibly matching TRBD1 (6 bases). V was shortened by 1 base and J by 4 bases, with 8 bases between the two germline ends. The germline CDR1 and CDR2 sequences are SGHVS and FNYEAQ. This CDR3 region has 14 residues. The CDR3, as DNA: TGTGCCAGCAGCTTAGGGACAGAGAATCAGCCCCAGCATTTT. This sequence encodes CASSLGTENQPQHF.

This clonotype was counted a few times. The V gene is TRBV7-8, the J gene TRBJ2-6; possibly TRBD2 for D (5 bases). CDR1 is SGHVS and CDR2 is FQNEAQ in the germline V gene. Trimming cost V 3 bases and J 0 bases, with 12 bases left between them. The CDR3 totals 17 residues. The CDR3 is CASSFQPGSSGANVLTF. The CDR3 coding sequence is TGTGCCAGCAGCTTTCAGCCTGGGAGCTCTGGGGCCAACGTCCTGACTTTC. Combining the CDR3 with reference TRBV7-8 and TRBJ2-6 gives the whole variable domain GAGVSQSPRYKVAKRGQDVALRCDPISGHVSLFWYQQALGQGPEFLTYFQNEAQLDKSGLPSDRFFAERPEGSVSTLKIQRTQQEDSAVYLCASSFQPGSSGANVLTFGAGSRLTVL.

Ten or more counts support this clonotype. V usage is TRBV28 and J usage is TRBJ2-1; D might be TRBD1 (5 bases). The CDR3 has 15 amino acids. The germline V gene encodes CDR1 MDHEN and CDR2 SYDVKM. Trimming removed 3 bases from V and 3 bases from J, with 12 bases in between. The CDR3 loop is CASSFPGNVYNEQFF. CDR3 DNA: TGTGCCAGCAGTTTTCCAGGGAATGTCTACAATGAGCAGTTCTTC.

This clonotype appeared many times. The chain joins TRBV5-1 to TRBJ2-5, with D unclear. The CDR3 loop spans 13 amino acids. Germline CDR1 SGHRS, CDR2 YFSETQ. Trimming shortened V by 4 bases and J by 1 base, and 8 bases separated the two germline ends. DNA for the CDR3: TGCGCCAGCAGCCCCCTGGCCCAAGAGACCCAGTACTTC. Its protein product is CASSPLAQETQYF.

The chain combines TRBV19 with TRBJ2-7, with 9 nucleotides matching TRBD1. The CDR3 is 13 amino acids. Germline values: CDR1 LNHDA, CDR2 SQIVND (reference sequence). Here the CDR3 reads CATKDRGRLEQYF. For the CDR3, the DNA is TGTGCAACGAAGGACAGGGGCCGCCTCGAGCAGTACTTC.